The sequence of this TCR beta chain was determined in a study of blood T cells in healthy people across ages (dated by TCRdb to the mid-2010s). Concerning the study at large: In model experiments, roughly one uniquely barcoded TCR beta cDNA molecule per two T cells was captured by template switching. The donors were split into four age groups: young (average about 15 years), middle-aged (39), aged (roughly 60) and long-lived (roughly 77). The study analyzed two additional independent replicas of 1 million unique cDNA reads from the same blood draw for two donors, one aged 18 to 30 and one aged 80 or older. Donors of different ages were randomly distributed across sequencing lanes to avoid experimental bias. Using deep sequencing normalized with unique cDNA molecular identifiers, the study measured how TCR beta repertoire diversity changes with age.

Library construction relied on 5' RACE. Reads for this sample came from an Illumina HiSeq 2500. A second about 7 to 11 cycle PCR used a sample-barcoded 5' primer and a J-beta primer mix. A unique molecular identifier was introduced onto each TCR beta cDNA molecule by a template-switch 5' adaptor carrying 12 random nucleotides. Each sample yielded at least 2.5 million CDR3-containing paired-end reads. First-strand cDNA synthesis was performed from all RNA using the Mint cDNA synthesis kit, with priming by a TRBC-specific oligonucleotide. Following uracil-DNA glycosylase treatment, a first 18-cycle PCR with universal primers M1SS and BC2_uni_R was performed on all cDNA. On the authors' methods: For normalization, 1 million high-quality reads, each with a distinct molecular identifier, were randomly selected from each sample. Reads sharing molecular identifiers were discarded rather than binned into consensus sequences. MiTCR, with a Q25 quality threshold and the strictest error-elimination algorithm, was used for CDR3 identification, clonotype clustering and error correction. A nonparametric unseen species model using Euler transformation provided a lower-bound estimate of total TCR beta diversity. TCRdb trimmed the raw reads at Q25, called clones with MiXCR and kept productive beta chains. Here each entry gathers all rows of one CDR3 protein and keeps the most common genes and DNA. The authors' filters were not applied to this entry. Present in this sample are 1.5 million or so distinct CDR3 sequences, approximately 42% of which were seen just once. The ten largest clones add up to roughly 3.7% of the sample.

This clonotype has a handful of counts. No antigen is known for it. Within one base of it there is no much larger clone, and no base qualities were kept. Systemically healthy Caucasian individuals from Russia, 39 in total and aged 6 to 90 years, were included as donors. Approximately 10 milliliters of peripheral blood were collected from each donor into EDTA-treated Vacutainer tubes. Ficoll-Paque density-gradient centrifugation was used to isolate PBMCs, with at least 6.5 million per sample. Total RNA was extracted from PBMCs with Trizol reagent, with at least 6 micrograms obtained per sample. For every donor, flow cytometry on a PBMC aliquot measured the percentage of naive CD45RAhigh/CD27high T cells. The germline V gene sets CDR1 to SQVTM and CDR2 to ANQGSEA. From cysteine to phenylalanine, the CDR3 is 14 amino acids long. The kept DNA is CDR3 alone, 42 bases in frame from the first base. V loses 6 bases of germline sequence and J loses 1 base, and the interval between the two ends is 15 bases.

On the study overall, not on this receptor specifically: Observed TCR beta diversity per million T cells fell roughly linearly with age, and a significant reduction was already apparent by age about 36. There was a strong correlation between observed TCR beta diversity and the percentage of naive T cells measured by flow cytometry. Because profiling used bulk unsorted PBMCs, naive and antigen-experienced compartments could not be compared conclusively. The CMV infection status of donors was not known, potentially confounding age-related changes in expanded clonotypes. Estimates of total diversity based on one million sequenced T cells were regarded as lower bounds and as underestimates. Compared with the aged group, more naive CD4+ T cells, fewer expanded clones and increased TCR diversity were shown by the long-lived group, suggesting age selection.

The chain is assembled from TRBV29-1 and TRBJ1-1; no D gene is confidently identified. Sequenced material: blood. The receptor's source is a woman aged 18-29 years in good health. The CDR3 in this case is CSVSVAQANTEAFF. The nucleotide sequence is TGCAGCGTATCGGTGGCGCAGGCGAACACTGAAGCTTTCTTT.